The subject of this entry is one T cell receptor (beta chain). Enrolled through a virtual design, the participants were between roughly 18 and 90 years of age and came from some 25 US areas. Which cohort a participant joined came from the clinical history participants gave. Two negative PCRs, clearance, or symptom resolution were required of recovered Cohort 3 donors. The V end lost 2 bases, the J end lost 1 base, and 14 bases lay between the germline ends. The CDR3 consists of 16 residues. Germline CDR1 and CDR2: ENHRY and SYGVKD. This specimen belongs to a study of blood T cell repertoires in COVID-19. Study-level background: Samples taken during acute and convalescent COVID-19 were collected in the United States, Italy and Spain.

The data were produced by immunoSEQ multiplex PCR, yet TCRdb's version contains in-frame clones alone and is incomplete. This sample yields a few hundred thousand clones, of which roughly nine tenths are seen a single time; approximately 8% belongs to the top ten. This chain uses TRBV10-3 with TRBJ1-1; a weak D match, TRBD1 (6 bases). This receptor was obtained from a woman aged 60-75 years who had recovered from COVID-19. Sequences were obtained from PBMCs or T cells enriched from blood (not recorded which). The CDR3 region is CAISEKKTGGNTEAFF. The DNA of the CDR3 is TGTGCCATCAGTGAGAAAAAGACAGGAGGGAACACTGAAGCTTTCTTT.